The T cell receptor (beta chain) described here comes from a study of T cells after yellow fever vaccination. Findings and caveats of the study: Reappearance after the booster was seen for most primary-vaccination clones, at around 95% CD4 and 88% CD8.

MiXCR was run by TCRdb on the 5' RACE reads, yielding one entry per CDR3 protein. The sample includes 300,000 to 400,000 distinct CDR3 sequences, roughly 6.2% of them seen just once. The germline V and J ends were trimmed by 1 base and 0 bases, with 10 bases remaining between them. CDR3 size: 15 residues. The sample holds a few counts of this clonotype. The antigen is not known. This clonotype was sampled from a man aged 25 to 45 who received the YFV17D yellow fever vaccine. The sample was PBMCs, taken 5 days after the yellow fever booster vaccination. The V and J genes are TRBV12-3 or TRBV12-4 and TRBJ2-7; no clear D. CDR3 nucleotide sequence: TGTGCCAGCAGTTTAGACCTCAACCCCTCCTACGAGCAGTACTTC. Protein product: CASSLDLNPSYEQYF.